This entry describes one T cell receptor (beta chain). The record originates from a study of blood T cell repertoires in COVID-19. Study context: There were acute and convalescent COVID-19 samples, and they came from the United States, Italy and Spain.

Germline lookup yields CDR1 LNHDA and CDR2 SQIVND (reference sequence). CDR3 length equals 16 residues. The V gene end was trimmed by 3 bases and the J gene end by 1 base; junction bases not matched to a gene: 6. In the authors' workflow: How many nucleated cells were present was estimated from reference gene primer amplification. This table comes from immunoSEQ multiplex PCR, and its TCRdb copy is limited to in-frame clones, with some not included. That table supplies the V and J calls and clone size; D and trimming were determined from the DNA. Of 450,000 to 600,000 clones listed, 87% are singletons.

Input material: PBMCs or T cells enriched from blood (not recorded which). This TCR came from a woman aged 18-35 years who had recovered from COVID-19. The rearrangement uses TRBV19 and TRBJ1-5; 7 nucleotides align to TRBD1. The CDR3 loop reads CASSMWRGQSNQPQHF. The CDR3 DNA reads TGTGCCAGTAGTATGTGGAGGGGGCAGAGCAATCAGCCCCAGCATTTT. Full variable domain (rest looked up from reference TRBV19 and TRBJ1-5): DGGITQSPKYLFRKEGQNVTLSCEQNLNHDAMYWYRQDPGQGLRLIYYSQIVNDFQKGDIAEGYSVSREKKESFPLTVTSAQKNPTAFYLCASSMWRGQSNQPQHFGDGTRLSIL.